One T cell receptor beta chain is described in this entry. This sample was included in a study of blood T cell repertoires in COVID-19. Study summary: Material from acute and convalescent COVID-19 was sourced from the United States, Italy and Spain.

The CDR3 runs 12 residues. Losses at the gene ends were 10 bases for V and 8 bases for J; bases not matched to a gene: 7. Germline V gene lookup returns CDR1 LNHDA and CDR2 SQIVND (reference sequence). In the authors' workflow: Amplification with reference gene primers provided the estimates of nucleated cell counts. Libraries were prepared by immunoSEQ multiplex PCR; TCRdb keeps only in-frame clonotypes and omits some of them. From that table come the V and J calls and clone size; the DNA was used to work out D and trimming. The data show fewer than 180,000 clones, with roughly 82% seen just once and 2.2% held by the top ten.

The TCR originated in a man aged 70 or older with acute or convalescent COVID-19. The chain has TRBV19 and TRBJ1-2; TRBD1 matches at 10 bases. The sample was peripheral blood. The CDR3 loop is CATRDRGYGYTF. CDR3 nucleotides: TGTGCCACCCGGGACAGGGGATACGGCTACACCTTC.